This T cell receptor (beta chain) was identified in a study of blood T cell repertoires in COVID-19. TCRdb's copy holds only in-frame clones and misses some; the assay was immunoSEQ multiplex PCR. The repertoire holds about 350,000 clones, with around 91% as singletons. This clonotype originated in a woman between 18 and 30 years old who had recovered from COVID-19. The source material was peripheral blood.

CDR3 nucleotides: TGCAGTGCTAGTGAACTAGCGGGAGTGGTAAATGAGCAGTTCTTC. Translation: CSASELAGVVNEQFF. The rearrangement joins TRBV20-1 to TRBJ2-1; 11 nucleotides match TRBD2. CDR3 size: 15 residues. Germline V gene lookup returns CDR1 DFQATT and CDR2 SNEGSKA (reference sequence). Trimming at V came to 3 bases and at J to 7 bases, leaving 8 bases not matched to a gene.